The sequence of this T cell receptor (beta chain) was determined in a study of identifying expanded T cells in peripheral blood. Study results and limitations: Technical replicates showed approximately 1.2 changed clones; two weeks about 16; four weeks 19. Variance in clone template counts between approximately 2-week samples significantly increased with total template count across all healthy donors.

No infections or other immune events were documented during collection. Sequencing used immunoSEQ multiplex PCR; TCRdb keeps in-frame clones, though not all of them. The sample includes around 81,000 clones, approximately 85% of them seen just once. This CDR3 spans 15 amino acids. CDR1 MNHEY and CDR2 SVGAGI come from the germline V gene. The J segment lost 4 bases and the V segment lost 0 bases, leaving 6 bases of the junction unmatched. Details on this clone: The antigen is not known.

The rearrangement joins TRBV6-5 to TRBJ2-7; 7 nucleotides line up with TRBD1. Specimen: blood. This receptor was identified in a person between 18 and 70 years old in good health. CDR3 bases: TGTGCCAGCAGTTACTCGTCCACAGGGGTATACGAGCAGTACTTC. Its translation: CASSYSSTGVYEQYF.